This T cell receptor beta chain was retrieved from a study of blood T cell repertoires in COVID-19. Study-level background: COVID-19 samples from acute and convalescent phases originated in the United States, Italy and Spain. Sources were T cells, B-cell-depleted T cells, or PBMCs; the material itself was cDNA or gDNA.

The CDR3 covers 15 residues. V gave up 2 bases and J gave up 4 bases; unmatched junction bases: 5. The germline CDR1 and CDR2 sequences are MRHNA and SNTAGT. In the source study's methods: Reference gene primer amplification yielded estimated nucleated cell counts. Here immunoSEQ multiplex PCR was the method, and the copy in TCRdb shows in-frame clones only, minus some. That table is the source of V, J and clone size, and D and trimming were worked out from the DNA. The repertoire holds approximately 24,000 clones, with about 91% as singletons. Sequencing was carried out using peripheral blood. The clonotype was recovered from a human donor in a cohort sampled during active COVID-19. The J gene is TRBJ2-3, the V gene TRBV6-4; 8 nucleotides match TRBD2. The CDR3 reads CASSDDGGAPDTQYF. As DNA, the CDR3 is TGTGCCAGCAGTGACGACGGGGGGGCCCCAGATACGCAGTATTTT.